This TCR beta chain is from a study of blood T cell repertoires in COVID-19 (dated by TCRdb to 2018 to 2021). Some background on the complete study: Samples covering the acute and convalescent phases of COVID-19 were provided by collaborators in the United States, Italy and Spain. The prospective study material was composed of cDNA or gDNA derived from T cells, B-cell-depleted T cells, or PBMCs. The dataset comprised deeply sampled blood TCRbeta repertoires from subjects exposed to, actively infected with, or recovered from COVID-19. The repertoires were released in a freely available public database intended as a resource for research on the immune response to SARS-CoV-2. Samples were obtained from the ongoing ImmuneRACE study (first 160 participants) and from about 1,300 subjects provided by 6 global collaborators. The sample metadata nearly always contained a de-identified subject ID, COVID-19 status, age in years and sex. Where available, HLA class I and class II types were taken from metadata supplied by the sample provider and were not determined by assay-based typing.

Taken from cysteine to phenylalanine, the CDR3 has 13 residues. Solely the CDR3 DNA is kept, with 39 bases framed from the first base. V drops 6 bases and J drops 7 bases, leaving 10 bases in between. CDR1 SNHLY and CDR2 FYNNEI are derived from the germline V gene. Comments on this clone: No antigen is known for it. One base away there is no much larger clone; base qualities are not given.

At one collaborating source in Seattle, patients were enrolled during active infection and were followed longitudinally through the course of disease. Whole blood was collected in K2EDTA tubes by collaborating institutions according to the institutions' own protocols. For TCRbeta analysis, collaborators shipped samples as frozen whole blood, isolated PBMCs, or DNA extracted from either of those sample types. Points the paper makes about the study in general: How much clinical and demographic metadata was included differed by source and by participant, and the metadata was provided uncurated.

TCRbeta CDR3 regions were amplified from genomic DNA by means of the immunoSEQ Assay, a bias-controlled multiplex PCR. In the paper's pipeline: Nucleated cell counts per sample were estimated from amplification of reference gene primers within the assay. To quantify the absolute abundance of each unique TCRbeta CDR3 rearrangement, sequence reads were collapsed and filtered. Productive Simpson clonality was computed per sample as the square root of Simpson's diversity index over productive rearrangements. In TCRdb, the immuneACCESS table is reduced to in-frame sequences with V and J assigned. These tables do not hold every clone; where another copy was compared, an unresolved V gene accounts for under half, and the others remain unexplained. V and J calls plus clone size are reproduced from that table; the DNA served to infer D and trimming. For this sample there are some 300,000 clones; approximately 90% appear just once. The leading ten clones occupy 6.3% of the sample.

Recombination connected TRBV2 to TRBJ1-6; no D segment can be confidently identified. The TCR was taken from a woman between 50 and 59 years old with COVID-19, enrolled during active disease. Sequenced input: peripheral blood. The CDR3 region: CASSTRENSPLHF. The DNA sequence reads TGTGCCAGCAGCACCCGGGAGAATTCACCCCTCCACTTT.